This entry lists 18 T cell receptor beta chains sequenced from one sample in a study of shared clonotypes between healthy human individuals (dated by TCRdb to 2020 to 2022). The library was built by means of the immunoSEQ multiplex PCR assay. The immuneACCESS repertoire file appears here via TCRdb, limited to in-frame rearrangements. These files lack a portion of the clones; in checked studies, under half of the deficit traces to unresolved V genes, and the cause of the others is not known. The sample contains about 96,000 clones, roughly 50% of them found a single time. The leading ten clones occupy about 16% of the sample. Specimen: PBMCs. These receptors originate from a woman in her thirties or forties in good health. Some clones in this sample may be carry-over from other donors' samples.

The gene calls are TRBV29-1 and TRBJ1-2; 7 bases match TRBD1. The CDR3 runs 12 residues. V dropped 6 bases and J dropped 3; count of bases not matched to a gene: 4. Germline assignment: CDR1 SQVTM and CDR2 ANQGSEA. Here the CDR3 DNA reads TGCAGCGTCTTTCAGGGGGACTATGGCTACACCTTC. Translating gives CSVFQGDYGYTF.

This clone was detected ten times or more. The chain employs TRBV21-1 and TRBJ2-7; the table's D gene call, TRBD1, was not cross checked with the DNA. TRBV21-1 represents a pseudogene. The CDR3 consists of 15 residues. The CDR3 DNA is TGTGCCAGCAGGAACCACCGGGACAGGGTGAGGGAGCAGTACTTC. This sequence encodes CASRNHRDRVREQYF.

This clone came up many times. The chain links TRBV7-8 to TRBJ1-1, with D unclear. The CDR3 is 15 amino acids. CDR1 is SGHVS, CDR2 FQNEAQ, per germline. V lost 5 bases and J lost 12, with 25 bases in between. The CDR3 loop reads CASSPSTSRVEWSFF. For the CDR3, the DNA is TGTGCCAGCAGCCCTTCCACTTCACGAGTTGAGTGGTCTTTCTTT. Based on the CDR3 plus reference TRBV7-8 and TRBJ1-1, the full variable domain is GAGVSQSPRYKVAKRGQDVALRCDPISGHVSLFWYQQALGQGPEFLTYFQNEAQLDKSGLPSDRFFAERPEGSVSTLKIQRTQQEDSAVYLCASSPSTSRVEWSFFGQGTRLTVV.

This clone was detected only a few times. The rearrangement uses TRBV7-2 and TRBJ2-3, with no clear D. The CDR3 loop spans 14 amino acids. Germline-derived CDR1 and CDR2 are SGHTA and FQGNSA. V lost 2 bases, J lost 4 bases, and 10 bases lay in between. In DNA form, the CDR3 reads TGTGCCAGCAGCTTATCTGTAGGGTCAGATACGCAGTATTTT. This sequence encodes CASSLSVGSDTQYF. Combining the CDR3 with reference TRBV7-2 and TRBJ2-3 gives the whole variable domain GAGVSQSPSNKVTEKGKDVELRCDPISGHTALYWYRQSLGQGLEFLIYFQGNSAPDKSGLPSDRFSAERTGGSVSTLTIQRTQQEDSAVYLCASSLSVGSDTQYFGPGTRLTVL.

V and J are TRBV30 and TRBJ2-3, with D perhaps matching TRBD1 or TRBD2 (6 bases each). The germline V gene has CDR1 GTSNPN and CDR2 SVGIG (reference sequence). V lost 5 bases and J lost 2, with 20 bases in between. The CDR3 contains 16 residues. The CDR3 region has the DNA TGTGCCTGGGCCCGGGGGCAGGGGAAACTCACAGATACGCAGTATTTT. This codes for CAWARGQGKLTDTQYF.

This chain's CDR3 is CASSTTPWAGGGEQYF. The CDR3 DNA reads as TGTGCCAGTAGTACCACCCCATGGGCGGGAGGAGGCGAGCAGTACTTC. The chain couples TRBV19 to TRBJ2-5; 8 nucleotides agree with TRBD2. TRBJ2-7 matches the DNA end more closely, so the J call is doubtful. The CDR3 runs to 16 residues. Germline loops: CDR1 LNHDA, CDR2 SQIVND (reference sequence).

In its sample, this clone was seen many times. This sequence joins TRBV5-4 and TRBJ2-7; D possibly corresponds to TRBD2 (6 bases). Germline values: CDR1 SGHNT, CDR2 YYREEE (reference sequence). There are 13 residues in the CDR3. V dropped 1 base and J dropped 9 bases, with 14 bases sitting between them. Here the CDR3 DNA reads TGTGCCAGCAGCTTGTACCAGGGAGGCGCGCAGTACTTC. It specifies CASSLYQGGAQYF.

The table lists this clone with many counts. In nucleotides, the CDR3 is TGCAGTGCTTACGATGGCTACACCTTC. Its translation is CSAYDGYTF. V usage is TRBV20-1 and J usage is TRBJ1-2; D uncertain. The V end was cut by 5 bases, the J end by 6 bases, with 4 bases between. This CDR3 spans 9 amino acids. Germline V gene data show CDR1 as DFQATT and CDR2 as SNEGSKA (reference sequence).

With regard to this clone: A far larger clone differs by one base, so this is likely a read error. V is TRBV4-2 and J is TRBJ2-7, with D perhaps TRBD1 (5 bases). CDR3 length equals 11 residues. Per the germline V gene, CDR1 is LGHNA and CDR2 is YNFKEQ. Trimming left V 2 bases short and J 6 bases short, with 5 bases between. The CDR3 nucleotides read TGTGCCAGCAGCCAACAGGGCGAGCAGTACTTC. Encoded protein: CASSQQGEQYF.

This clone came up many times. This chain uses TRBV5-6 with TRBJ2-3; D perhaps matches TRBD2 (5 bases). Trimming cost V 4 bases and J 8 bases, with 17 bases left between them. Germline CDR1 is SGHDT and CDR2 is YYEEEE. The CDR3 has 14 amino acids. For the CDR3, the DNA is TGTGCCAGCAGCCGAATATCAGAGGGTGGTACGCAGTATTTT. Residues: CASSRISEGGTQYF.

The chain uses TRBV27 and TRBJ2-3; D is undetermined. Deletions cut 2 bases from V and 2 bases from J, with 8 bases between. The CDR3 has 14 residues. Germline V lookup: CDR1 MNHEY, CDR2 SMNVEV (reference sequence). CDR3 coding DNA: TGTGCCAGCAGTTTAATGTTGGCCACAGATACGCAGTATTTT. Residues: CASSLMLATDTQYF.

This chain links TRBV4-3 with TRBJ2-5; D unresolved. V was trimmed by 0 bases and J by 2 bases, leaving 13 bases between them. Per the germline V gene, CDR1 is LGHNA and CDR2 is YSLEER. The CDR3 has 16 residues. The CDR3 here is CASSQDIGGRQETQYF. DNA for the CDR3: TGCGCCAGCAGCCAAGATATTGGTGGCAGACAAGAGACCCAGTACTTC.

This rearrangement joins TRBV15 to TRBJ2-5; tentatively, D is TRBD2 (5 bases). The J call may not be correct, given that the DNA end is closer to TRBJ2-7. Germline CDR1 and CDR2: LNHNV and YYDKDF (reference sequence). There are 15 residues in the CDR3. CDR3: CATSRDRSGRREQYF. CDR3 bases: TGTGCCACCAGCAGAGATCGAAGCGGTAGGCGCGAGCAGTACTTC.

V and J are TRBV19 and TRBJ2-7; the D gene is possibly TRBD1 (5 bases). V was cut by 2 bases and J by 3 bases, with 5 bases left in between. The CDR3 has 12 amino acids. Germline V gives CDR1 LNHDA, CDR2 SQIVND (reference sequence). The chain's CDR3 is CASSIQGYEQYF. The CDR3, as DNA: TGTGCCAGTAGTATACAGGGCTACGAGCAGTACTTC.

The chain uses TRBV6-9 and TRBJ2-4; the D is unclear. The V end was cut by 5 bases, the J end by 7 bases, with 12 bases between. Germline CDR1 is MNHGY and CDR2 is SVAAGI. CDR3 size: 13 residues. CDR3 amino acids: CASSEEYSNIQYF. The CDR3 bases are TGTGCCAGCAGTGAAGAGTACTCCAACATTCAGTACTTC.

Many counts were recorded for this clone. The chain uses TRBV13 and TRBJ2-7, with 7 bases identical to TRBD1. Germline-derived CDR1 and CDR2 are PRHDT and FYEKMQ (reference sequence). V lost 0 bases, J lost 0 bases, and 2 bases stayed unmatched. The length of the CDR3 is 15 residues. DNA for the CDR3: TGTGCCAGCAGCTTAGGGACAGGGAGCTCCTACGAGCAGTACTTC. Protein product: CASSLGTGSSYEQYF.

The chain joins TRBV19 to TRBJ2-5, with D perhaps given as TRBD1 or TRBD2 (7 bases each). The tail of the sequence fits TRBJ2-7 better, so the J call may be wrong. The CDR3 totals 15 residues. The germline V gene has CDR1 LNHDA and CDR2 SQIVND (reference sequence). CDR3 DNA: TGTGCCAGTAGTGGACAGGAGGGGGGGATCTACGAGCAGTACTTC. Its protein product is CASSGQEGGIYEQYF.

The V call is TRBV12-5, the J call TRBJ1-5, with TRBD1 matching over 8 bases. The junction had 9 bases not matched to a gene; V was cut back by 7 bases and J by 13 bases. The CDR3 sequence is 12 residues long. Germline loops: CDR1 LGHNT, CDR2 FRNRAP. CDR3 nucleotide sequence: TGTGCTAGTGCTGAACAGGGGGGCTTACAGCATTTT. Residues: CASAEQGGLQHF.